Presented here are 7 T cell receptor beta chains from one specimen sequenced in a study of cytomegalovirus exposure and HLA in healthy donors (TCRdb year 2017). The method was the immunoSEQ multiplex PCR assay. The multiplex PCR relied on a mix of 60 forward primers for TCR Vbeta segments and 13 reverse primers for TCR Jbeta segments. TCRdb re-hosts the immuneACCESS table, in-frame sequences only. Its copies lack some clones; in the studies checked, an unresolved V gene accounts for under half of them, and the cause for the rest is not known. This sample holds some 70,000 clones; roughly 69% were observed only once. 3% of the sample is in the top ten clones. Sequences were obtained from PBMCs. The receptors were sampled from a woman aged 45-65 years in good health and CMV-seronegative.

V is TRBV6-1 and J is TRBJ2-1; 15 nucleotides line up with TRBD2. In germline, CDR1 is MNHNS, CDR2 SASEGT. J gave up 5 bases and V 3 bases, and 2 bases lay outside the gene matches. CDR3 length equals 16 residues. The CDR3 reads CASSDWTSGRDNEQFF. CDR3 in DNA: TGTGCCAGCAGTGACTGGACTAGCGGGAGGGACAATGAGCAGTTCTTC.

V gene TRBV5-8 combines with J gene TRBJ2-5; D gene uncertain. This CDR3 region has 15 residues. Trimming stripped 1 base from V and 4 bases from J, with 14 bases between. CDR1 is SGHTS and CDR2 is YDEGEE in the germline V gene. The CDR3 protein is CASSLTDTSGETQYF. The CDR3 DNA follows: TGTGCCAGCAGCTTGACAGATACCTCCGGAGAGACCCAGTACTTC.

The chain recombines TRBV7-8 with TRBJ1-3; possible D gene TRBD1, 6 bases. This CDR3 comprises 16 residues. Per germline, CDR1 SGHVS and CDR2 FQNEAQ. V gave up 2 bases and J gave up 1 base, with 12 bases separating them. CDR3 sequence reads: CASSLSGGGSGNTIYF. The CDR3 bases are TGTGCCAGCAGCTTAAGTGGGGGCGGTTCTGGAAACACCATATATTTT.

This clone was seen ten or more times. The V call is TRBV25-1, the J call TRBJ1-1; weak D call: TRBD1 (5 bases). This CDR3 region has 13 residues. Trimming removed 4 bases from V and 3 bases from J, with 9 bases in between. Germline values: CDR1 MGHDK, CDR2 SYGVNS. The CDR3 DNA reads as TGTGCCAGCAGTGTGCGACAGTACACTGAAGCTTTCTTT. As protein: CASSVRQYTEAFF.

V is TRBV2 and J is TRBJ2-7, with 7 positions matching TRBD2. Unmatched junction bases numbered 15, after V lost 7 bases and J lost 6 bases. The CDR3 covers 15 residues. The germline gives CDR1 SNHLY, CDR2 FYNNEI. The DNA of the CDR3 is TGTGCCAGCAAGAGGGAGCGGGGAACCCCCCTCGAGCAGTACTTC. Amino acid sequence: CASKRERGTPLEQYF. Using reference TRBV2 and TRBJ2-7 for the parts outside the CDR3, the full variable domain is EPEVTQTPSHQVTQMGQEVILRCVPISNHLYFYWYRQILGQKVEFLVSFYNNEISEKSEIFDDQFSVERPDGSNFTLKIRSTKLEDSAMYFCASKRERGTPLEQYFGPGTRLTVT.

CDR3 loop: CASSLGGTSGIFYEQYF. CDR3 nucleotide sequence: TGTGCCAGCAGCTTGGGCGGGACTAGCGGGATTTTTTACGAGCAGTACTTC. The chain is built from TRBV5-4 and TRBJ2-7, with 13 bases identical to TRBD2. CDR1 and CDR2 (germline): SGHNT, YYREEE (reference sequence). The CDR3 consists of 17 residues. V dropped 0 bases and J dropped 4; count of bases not matched to a gene: 7.

Concerning this clone: Here the CDR3 omits its conserved ending phenylalanine or tryptophan, so a read error is the likely source. The DNA is left out, because the CDR3 cannot be placed on it with certainty; the CDR3 is given as TCRdb lists it. The gene calls are TRBV28 and TRBJ2-7; TRBD2 was called by the table and not checked on the DNA. Both ends counted, the CDR3 spans 14 residues. Per the germline V gene, CDR1 is MDHEN and CDR2 is SYDVKM. CDR3 in amino acids: CASSSVGSTSGATL.